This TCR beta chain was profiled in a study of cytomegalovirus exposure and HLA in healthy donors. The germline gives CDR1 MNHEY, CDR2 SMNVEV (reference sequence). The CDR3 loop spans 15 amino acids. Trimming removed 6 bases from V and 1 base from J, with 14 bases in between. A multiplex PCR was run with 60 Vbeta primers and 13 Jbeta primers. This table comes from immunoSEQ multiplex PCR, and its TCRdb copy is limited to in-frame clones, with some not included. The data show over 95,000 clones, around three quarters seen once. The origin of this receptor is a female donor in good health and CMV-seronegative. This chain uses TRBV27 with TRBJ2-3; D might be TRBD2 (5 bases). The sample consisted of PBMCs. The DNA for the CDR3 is TGTGCCAGCAGCCCCCTCCGGGGTCGCACAGATACGCAGTATTTT. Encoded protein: CASSPLRGRTDTQYF.